The rows below give T cell receptor beta chains drawn from one sample of a study of blood T cell repertoires in COVID-19. The repertoire was sequenced with immunoSEQ multiplex PCR; TCRdb's copy has only in-frame clones and lacks some. Of fewer than 75,000 clones in the sample, roughly 92% were seen once. The specimen was peripheral blood. The receptor source for this set is a man in his forties or fifties with active COVID-19. The CDR3 runs from the conserved cysteine through the conserved F or W.

V,J,CDR3
TRBV6-5,TRBJ1-3,CATLRRAGGNTIYF
TRBV28,TRBJ2-2,CASTPQVGELFF
TRBV27,TRBJ2-7,CASSPEAGTSGKLDEQYF
TRBV4-2,TRBJ1-3,CASSQGRGFGNTIYF
TRBV4-2,TRBJ2-3,CASSQDLVSSGRVSSTDTQYF
TRBV24-1,TRBJ2-3,CATSEQGLQGTDTQYF
TRBV6-5,TRBJ1-2,CASRNWRGQGYGYTF
TRBV5-1,TRBJ2-5,CASSGDGTVQETQYF
TRBV2,TRBJ2-7,CASVRDRDYEQYF
TRBV19,TRBJ2-2,CASGLPSVPGELFF
TRBV7-9,TRBJ1-5,CASTTGLSNQPQHF
TRBV7-2,TRBJ1-5,CASRQGSSLNQPQHF
TRBV29-1,TRBJ2-3,CSVGRLADSPDTQYF
TRBV29-1,TRBJ2-1,CSAGGLAGSEQFF